These T cell receptor beta chains were read from a single sample in a study of sequential checkpoint blockade in melanoma. Generated by immunoSEQ multiplex PCR, the TCRdb table keeps only in-frame clones and is missing some. The sample consists of about 5,500 clones, 39% of them appearing once. Specimen: tumor tissue (inferred from file names), collected from a patient given nivolumab and ipilimumab in sequence. The receptors here all came from a human donor with melanoma. CDR3s include the opening cysteine and the closing phenylalanine or tryptophan. Fields, in order: clone size, J gene, V gene, D gene, CDR3 protein, CDR3 DNA. D genes are given only for firm matches. The size entry is marked missing in some rows and otherwise reads once, few, many or a size class.

few	TRBJ1-2	TRBV28	-	CASSPGAFGYTF	TGTGCCAGCAGCCCGGGGGCGTTTGGCTACACCTTC
few	TRBJ2-1	TRBV11-3	-	CASSQRTTSYNEQFF	TGTGCCAGCAGCCAACGGACTACCTCCTACAATGAGCAGTTCTTC
few	TRBJ1-5	TRBV30	TRBD1	CAWSLLGQGAQQPQHF	TGTGCCTGGAGTCTACTGGGACAGGGGGCACAACAGCCCCAGCATTTT
-	TRBJ2-7	TRBV18	TRBD1	CASSPLDRGYEQYF	TGTGCCAGCTCACCACTGGACAGGGGATACGAGCAGTACTTC
-	TRBJ1-4	TRBV30	TRBD1	CAWSYVTGTNEKLFF	TGTGCCTGGAGTTATGTGACAGGGACTAATGAAAAACTGTTTTTT
few	TRBJ2-7	TRBV11-3	-	CASSDPGGGDYEQYF	TGTGCCAGCAGCGACCCAGGTGGGGGAGACTACGAGCAGTACTTC
few	TRBJ2-5	TRBV5-1	TRBD1	CASSSGQGGETQYF	TGCGCCAGCAGCTCGGGACAGGGCGGAGAGACCCAGTACTTC
medium-sized	TRBJ2-3	TRBV4-1	TRBD2	CASSHEPWASGLLTDTQYF	TGCGCCAGCAGCCACGAACCTTGGGCTAGCGGGCTACTCACAGATACGCAGTATTTT
once	TRBJ1-2	TRBV29-1	TRBD1	CSAMGQGLYGYTF	TGCAGCGCCATGGGACAGGGGCTCTATGGCTACACCTTC
-	TRBJ2-5	TRBV12-5	-	CASGLSPETQYF	TGTGCTAGTGGTTTGAGCCCGGAGACCCAGTACTTC
-	TRBJ2-2	TRBV2	-	CASRRGGSTSTGELFF	TGTGCCAGCAGGAGGGGGGGCAGTACGTCCACCGGGGAGCTGTTTTTT
-	TRBJ2-7	TRBV29-1	TRBD2	CSVEKLAGSYEQYF	TGCAGCGTTGAGAAGCTAGCGGGCTCCTACGAGCAGTACTTC
-	TRBJ1-6	TRBV11-3	-	CASSRGAPHGSPLHF	TGTGCCAGCAGCCGGGGCGCGCCCCATGGTTCACCCCTCCACTTT
few	TRBJ2-1	TRBV11-3	-	CASSPRYRRTKDEQFF	TGTGCCAGCAGCCCACGGTACCGGCGAACAAAGGATGAGCAGTTCTTC
few	TRBJ1-1	TRBV18	-	CASSPQQGANTEAFF	TGTGCCAGCTCACCACAACAGGGCGCGAACACTGAAGCTTTCTTT
once	TRBJ2-7	TRBV19	TRBD2	CASSMSGRPYEQYF	TGTGCCAGTAGTATGAGCGGGAGGCCCTACGAGCAGTACTTC
-	TRBJ1-1	TRBV5-1	-	CASSLGDTLNTEAFF	TGCGCCAGCAGCTTGGGGGACACCTTGAACACTGAAGCTTTCTTT
-	TRBJ2-5	TRBV19	-	CASSIRQDGDLETQYF	TGTGCCAGTAGTATCAGACAGGACGGAGATTTGGAGACCCAGTACTTC
-	TRBJ2-7	TRBV10-2	-	CASRSQIAYKSPFQYF	TGCGCCAGCAGGTCCCAAATCGCTTATAAAAGCCCTTTCCAGTACTTC
medium-sized	TRBJ1-1	TRBV25-1	TRBD1	CASTPGGHLMNTEAFF	TGTGCCAGCACCCCAGGGGGGCACTTAATGAACACTGAAGCTTTCTTT
-	TRBJ2-1	TRBV11-3	TRBD2	CASSLLSGLVENEQFF	TGTGCCAGCAGCTTATTATCGGGACTAGTGGAGAATGAGCAGTTCTTC
-	TRBJ2-2	TRBV23-1	-	CASSQTGSTGELFF	TGCGCCAGCAGTCAAACAGGGTCCACCGGGGAGCTGTTTTTT
-	TRBJ1-2	TRBV19	-	CASSMSQTNYGYTF	TGTGCCAGTAGTATGAGCCAGACAAACTATGGCTACACCTTC
-	TRBJ1-3	TRBV6-8	-	CASSAWAGGSGNTIYF	TGTGCCAGCAGCGCTTGGGCTGGGGGCTCTGGAAACACCATATATTTT
-	TRBJ2-1	TRBV29-1	TRBD2	CSVEDFTGLANNEQFF	TGCAGCGTTGAAGATTTCACCGGACTAGCGAACAATGAGCAGTTCTTC
-	TRBJ2-5	TRBV11-3	TRBD2	CASSGTSGRALGETQYF	TGTGCCAGCAGCGGTACTAGCGGGAGGGCCCTGGGGGAGACCCAGTACTTC
few	TRBJ1-1	TRBV6-8	-	CASSYRTRARVNTEAFF	TGTGCCAGCAGTTACAGGACGAGGGCCCGGGTGAACACTGAAGCTTTCTTT
-	TRBJ2-1	TRBV29-1	TRBD1	CSVEWETGANEQFF	TGCAGCGTTGAATGGGAGACAGGGGCCAATGAGCAGTTCTTC
few	TRBJ2-2	TRBV9	TRBD2	CASSPLAGADTGELFF	TGTGCCAGCAGCCCTCTAGCGGGAGCGGACACCGGGGAGCTGTTTTTT
-	TRBJ2-3	TRBV5-1	-	CASSPWTETDTQYF	TGCGCCAGCAGCCCCTGGACAGAAACAGATACGCAGTATTTT
few	TRBJ2-7	TRBV6-7	-	CASSKTVGYEQYF	TGTGCCAGCAGCAAAACTGTCGGCTACGAGCAGTACTTC
-	TRBJ2-7	TRBV15	TRBD2	CATSGGLADTYHEQYF	TGTGCCACCAGCGGAGGGCTAGCGGATACTTACCACGAGCAGTACTTC
-	TRBJ2-7	TRBV23-1	TRBD2	CASSQDLGGGAGGPPLEQYF	TGCGCCAGCAGCCAAGATTTGGGGGGAGGAGCGGGAGGCCCCCCCCTCGAGCAGTACTTC
few	TRBJ2-3	TRBV10-2	-	CASSERPASTDTQYF	TGCGCCAGCAGTGAGAGGCCGGCTAGCACAGATACGCAGTATTTT
-	TRBJ2-7	TRBV5-1	-	CASSFIDHSYEQYF	TGCGCCAGCAGCTTCATCGATCACTCCTACGAGCAGTACTTC
once	TRBJ1-3	TRBV19	-	CASSTGAASSGNTIYF	TGTGCCAGTAGTACGGGGGCCGCGAGCTCTGGAAACACCATATATTTT
-	TRBJ2-1	TRBV5-1	-	CASSSEVGPHNEQFF	TGCGCCAGCAGCTCCGAAGTGGGTCCCCACAATGAGCAGTTCTTC
medium-sized	TRBJ1-2	TRBV15	TRBD1	CATSRGRGQGLGGYTF	TGTGCCACCAGCAGAGGCCGGGGACAGGGGCTGGGTGGCTACACCTTC
few	TRBJ2-3	TRBV7-6	-	CASTPPFGGSTDTQYF	TGTGCCAGCACCCCCCCCTTCGGGGGAAGCACAGATACGCAGTATTTT
-	TRBJ2-2	TRBV29-1	-	CSVVGDTGELFF	TGCAGCGTTGTTGGCGACACCGGGGAGCTGTTTTTT
large	TRBJ1-1	TRBV11-3	-	CASSFLRTNTEAFF	TGTGCCAGCAGCTTTTTGAGGACTAACACTGAAGCTTTCTTT
-	TRBJ1-3	TRBV28	-	CASSPGTYSGNTIYF	TGTGCCAGCAGTCCTGGGACCTACTCTGGAAACACCATATATTTT
-	TRBJ2-6	TRBV19	-	CASSIWAASGANVLTF	TGTGCCAGTAGTATTTGGGCAGCCTCTGGGGCCAACGTCCTGACTTTC
once	TRBJ1-5	TRBV29-1	-	CSVRDFNQPQHF	TGCAGCGTCCGTGACTTCAATCAGCCCCAGCATTTT
-	TRBJ2-1	TRBV7-1	TRBD2	CASSVSGIDNEQFF	TGTGCCAGCAGCGTTAGCGGGATTGACAATGAGCAGTTCTTC
once	TRBJ2-3	TRBV5-1	TRBD1	CASSLGTGSETDTQYF	TGCGCCAGCAGCTTGGGGACAGGGAGCGAAACAGATACGCAGTATTTT
few	TRBJ1-1	TRBV7-1	-	CASRVRMNTEAFF	TGTGCCAGCAGAGTTAGGATGAACACTGAAGCTTTCTTT
large	TRBJ1-1	TRBV19	TRBD1	CASSNLDRGQLNTEAFF	TGTGCCAGTAGTAATCTCGACAGGGGGCAACTGAACACTGAAGCTTTCTTT
-	TRBJ1-4	TRBV5-1	-	CASSLGSAGSEEKLFF	TGCGCCAGCAGCTTGGGTTCGGCAGGTTCGGAGGAAAAACTGTTTTTT
-	TRBJ1-2	TRBV19	-	CASSAVSYGYTF	TGTGCCAGTAGTGCAGTAAGCTATGGCTACACCTTC
-	TRBJ2-5	TRBV11-3	-	CASSLRQSTLEIGTQYF	TGTGCCAGCAGCTTACGGCAGTCGACCCTAGAGATCGGGACCCAGTACTTC
-	TRBJ2-1	TRBV6-8	TRBD2	CASTCGGTSGRLYNEQFF	TGTGCCAGCACCTGTGGGGGGACTAGCGGGAGGCTTTACAATGAGCAGTTCTTC
-	TRBJ2-4	TRBV7-1	-	CASSFSGTKNIQYF	TGTGCCAGCAGCTTTTCCGGGACCAAGAACATTCAGTACTTC
few	TRBJ2-1	TRBV6-4	-	CAISVGNEQFF	TGTGCCATCAGTGTGGGTAATGAGCAGTTCTTC
-	TRBJ2-3	TRBV6-8	-	CASSYEGGTDTQYF	TGTGCCAGCAGTTACGAGGGGGGCACAGATACGCAGTATTTT
-	TRBJ2-1	TRBV29-1	TRBD2	CSVAGEGLAGRGQFF	TGCAGCGTTGCGGGTGAAGGACTAGCGGGCCGGGGGCAGTTCTTC
-	TRBJ1-1	TRBV14	-	CASSPYTEAFF	TGTGCCAGCAGCCCATACACTGAAGCTTTCTTT
-	TRBJ1-4	TRBV5-1	-	CASSFGGSNEKLFF	TGCGCCAGCAGCTTCGGGGGCTCTAATGAAAAACTGTTTTTT
-	TRBJ1-1	TRBV6-8	TRBD1	CASIRQGNTEAFF	TGTGCCAGCATCCGACAGGGGAACACTGAAGCTTTCTTT
-	TRBJ2-7	TRBV18	TRBD1	CASSPGTGMREQYF	TGTGCCAGCTCACCTGGGACAGGGATGAGGGAGCAGTACTTC